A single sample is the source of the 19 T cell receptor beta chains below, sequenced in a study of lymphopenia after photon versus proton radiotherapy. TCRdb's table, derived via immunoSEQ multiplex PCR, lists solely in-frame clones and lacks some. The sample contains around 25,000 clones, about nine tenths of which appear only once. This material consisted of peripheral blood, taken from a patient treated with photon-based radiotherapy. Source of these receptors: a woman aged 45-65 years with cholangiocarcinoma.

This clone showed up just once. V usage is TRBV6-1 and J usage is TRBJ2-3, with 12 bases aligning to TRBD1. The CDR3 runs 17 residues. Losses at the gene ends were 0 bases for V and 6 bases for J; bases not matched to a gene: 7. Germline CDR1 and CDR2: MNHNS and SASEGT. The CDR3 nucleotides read TGTGCCAGCAGTGAAGCGCTTCAGGGACAGGGGGCGGATACGCAGTATTTT. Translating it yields CASSEALQGQGADTQYF.

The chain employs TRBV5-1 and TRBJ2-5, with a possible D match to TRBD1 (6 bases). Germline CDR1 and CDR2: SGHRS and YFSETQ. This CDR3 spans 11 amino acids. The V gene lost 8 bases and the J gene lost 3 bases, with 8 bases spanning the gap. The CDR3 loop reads CASHREETQYF. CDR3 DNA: TGCGCCAGTCACAGGGAAGAGACCCAGTACTTC.

This chain's CDR3 is CASSEGRLAGGSDTQYF. The CDR3 DNA sequence: TGCGCCAGCAGTGAGGGGCGGCTAGCGGGGGGATCAGATACGCAGTATTTT. V usage is TRBV10-2 and J usage is TRBJ2-3; 11 positions match TRBD2. The ends lost 2 bases at V and 4 bases at J; junction bases unmatched: 8. The germline V gene encodes CDR1 WSHSY and CDR2 SAAADI. The CDR3 extends over 17 amino acids.

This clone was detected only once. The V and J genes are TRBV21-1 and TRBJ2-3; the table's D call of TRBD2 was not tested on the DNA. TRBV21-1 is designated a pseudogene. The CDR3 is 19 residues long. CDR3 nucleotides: TGTGCCAGCAGCAAATGGACTAGCGGGGGCCCACCTAGCACAGATACGCAGTATTTT. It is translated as CASSKWTSGGPPSTDTQYF.

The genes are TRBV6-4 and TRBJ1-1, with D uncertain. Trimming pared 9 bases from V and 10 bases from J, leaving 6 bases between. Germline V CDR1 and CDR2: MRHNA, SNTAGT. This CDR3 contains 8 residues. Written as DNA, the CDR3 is TGTGCCAGTAACGGAGCTTTCTTT. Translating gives CASNGAFF.

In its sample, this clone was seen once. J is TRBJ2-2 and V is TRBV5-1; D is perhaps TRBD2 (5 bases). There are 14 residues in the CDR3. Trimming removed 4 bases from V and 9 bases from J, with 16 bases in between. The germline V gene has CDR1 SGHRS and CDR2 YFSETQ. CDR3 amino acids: CASSPRPSLRELFF. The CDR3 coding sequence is TGCGCCAGCAGCCCCAGACCTAGCCTTCGGGAGCTGTTTTTT.

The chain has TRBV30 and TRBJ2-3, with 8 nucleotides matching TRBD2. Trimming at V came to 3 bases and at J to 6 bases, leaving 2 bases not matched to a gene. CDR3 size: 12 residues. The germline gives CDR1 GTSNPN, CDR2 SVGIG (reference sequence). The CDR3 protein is CAWSGGADTQYF. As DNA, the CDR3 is TGTGCCTGGAGCGGGGGGGCGGATACGCAGTATTTT. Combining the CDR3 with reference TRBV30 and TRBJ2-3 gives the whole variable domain SQTIHQWPATLVQPVGSPLSLECTVEGTSNPNLYWYRQAAGRGLQLLFYSVGIGQISSEVPQNLSASRPQDRQFILSSKKLLLSDSGFYLCAWSGGADTQYFGPGTRLTVL.

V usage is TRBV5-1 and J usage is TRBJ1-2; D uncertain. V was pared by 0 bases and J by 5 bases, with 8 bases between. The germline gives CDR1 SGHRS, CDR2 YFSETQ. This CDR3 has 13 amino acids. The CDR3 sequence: CASSLDSPYGYTF. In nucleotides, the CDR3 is TGCGCCAGCAGCTTGGACAGCCCATATGGCTACACCTTC.

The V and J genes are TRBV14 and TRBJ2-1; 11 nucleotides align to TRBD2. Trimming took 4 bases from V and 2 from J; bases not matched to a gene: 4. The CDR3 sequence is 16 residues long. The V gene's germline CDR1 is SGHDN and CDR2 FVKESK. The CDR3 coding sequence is TGTGCCAGCAGCCCTTTTAGCGGGGGGGCCTACAATGAGCAGTTCTTC. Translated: CASSPFSGGAYNEQFF.

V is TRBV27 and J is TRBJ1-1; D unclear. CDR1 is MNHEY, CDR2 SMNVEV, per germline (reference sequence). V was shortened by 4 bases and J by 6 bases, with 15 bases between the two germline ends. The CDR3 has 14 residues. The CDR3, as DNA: TGTGCCAGCAGTTCAAGGAAACAGAAACCTGAAGCTTTCTTT. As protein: CASSSRKQKPEAFF.

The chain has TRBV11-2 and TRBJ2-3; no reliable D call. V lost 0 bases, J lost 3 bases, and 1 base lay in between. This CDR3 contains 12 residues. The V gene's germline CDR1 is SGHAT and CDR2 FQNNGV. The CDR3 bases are TGTGCCAGCAGCTTAGAAACAGATACGCAGTATTTT. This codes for CASSLETDTQYF.

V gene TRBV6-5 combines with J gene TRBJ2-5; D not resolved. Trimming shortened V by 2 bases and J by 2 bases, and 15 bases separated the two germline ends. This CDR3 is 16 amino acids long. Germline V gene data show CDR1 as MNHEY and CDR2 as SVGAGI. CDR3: CASSYRLTDGQETQYF. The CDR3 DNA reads TGTGCCAGCAGTTACCGGCTGACCGACGGACAAGAGACCCAGTACTTC.

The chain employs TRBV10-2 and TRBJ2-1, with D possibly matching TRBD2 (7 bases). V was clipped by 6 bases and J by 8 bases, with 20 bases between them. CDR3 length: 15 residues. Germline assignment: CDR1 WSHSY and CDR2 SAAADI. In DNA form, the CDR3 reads TGCGCCAGCAGATCCGCTGGCGGGGGCCCCCATGAGCAGTTCTTC. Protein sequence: CASRSAGGGPHEQFF.

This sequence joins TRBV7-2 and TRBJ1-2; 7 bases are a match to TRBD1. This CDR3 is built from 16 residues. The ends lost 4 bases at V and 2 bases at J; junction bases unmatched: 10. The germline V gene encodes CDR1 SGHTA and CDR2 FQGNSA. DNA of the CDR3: TGTGCCAGCAGCTCAGACGCTGGACAGGCGAACTATGGCTACACCTTC. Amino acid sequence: CASSSDAGQANYGYTF.

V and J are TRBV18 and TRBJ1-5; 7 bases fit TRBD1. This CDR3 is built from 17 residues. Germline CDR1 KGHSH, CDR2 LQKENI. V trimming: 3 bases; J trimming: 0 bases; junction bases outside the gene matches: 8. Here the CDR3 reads CASSPTYRGFSNQPQHF. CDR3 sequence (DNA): TGTGCCAGCTCACCGACATACAGGGGATTTAGCAATCAGCCCCAGCATTTT.

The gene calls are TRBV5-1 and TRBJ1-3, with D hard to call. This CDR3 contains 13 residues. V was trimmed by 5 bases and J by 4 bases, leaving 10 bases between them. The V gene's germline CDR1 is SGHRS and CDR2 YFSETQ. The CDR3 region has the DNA TGCGCCAGCAGTGAAGGCGGGGGAAACACCATATATTTT. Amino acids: CASSEGGGNTIYF.

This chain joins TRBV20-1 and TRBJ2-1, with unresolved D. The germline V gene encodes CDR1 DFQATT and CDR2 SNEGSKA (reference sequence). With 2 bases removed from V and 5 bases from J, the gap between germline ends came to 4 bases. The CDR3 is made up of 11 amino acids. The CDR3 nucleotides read TGCAGTGCTAGAAGGGACAATGAGCAGTTCTTC. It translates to CSARRDNEQFF.

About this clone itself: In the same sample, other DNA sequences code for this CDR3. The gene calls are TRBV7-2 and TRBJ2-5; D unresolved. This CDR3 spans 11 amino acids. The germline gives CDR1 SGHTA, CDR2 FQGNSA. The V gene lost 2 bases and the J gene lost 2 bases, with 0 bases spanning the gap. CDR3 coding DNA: TGTGCCAGCAGCTTACAAGAGACCCAGTACTTC. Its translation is CASSLQETQYF.

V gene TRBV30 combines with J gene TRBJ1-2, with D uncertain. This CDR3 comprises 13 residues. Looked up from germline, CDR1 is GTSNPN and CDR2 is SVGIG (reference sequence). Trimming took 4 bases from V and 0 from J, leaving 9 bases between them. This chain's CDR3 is CAWTSRTNYGYTF. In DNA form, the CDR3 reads TGTGCCTGGACGAGCAGGACTAACTATGGCTACACCTTC.